The 30 T cell receptor beta chains reported below all come from one sample, sequenced in a study of blood T cell repertoires in COVID-19. Clones were sequenced by immunoSEQ multiplex PCR, and TCRdb holds only the in-frame ones, with some missing. Among over 100,000 clones, approximately 84% were seen once, and the ten largest hold around a quarter. The specimen was peripheral blood. These receptors were taken from a man aged 55 to 70 with acute or convalescent COVID-19.

The chain combines TRBV2 with TRBJ2-1; TRBD2 is a possible D gene (5 bases). The CDR3 consists of 12 residues. The germline V and J ends were trimmed by 6 bases and 5 bases, with 8 bases remaining between them. Per the germline V gene, CDR1 is SNHLY and CDR2 is FYNNEI. CDR3 sequence: CASRRDDNEQFF. As DNA, the CDR3 is TGTGCCAGCAGGAGGGATGACAATGAGCAGTTCTTC. Using reference TRBV2 and TRBJ2-1 for the parts outside the CDR3, the full variable domain is EPEVTQTPSHQVTQMGQEVILRCVPISNHLYFYWYRQILGQKVEFLVSFYNNEISEKSEIFDDQFSVERPDGSNFTLKIRSTKLEDSAMYFCASRRDDNEQFFGPGTRLTVL.

The chain joins TRBV18 to TRBJ1-1, with a weak D call TRBD1 (5 bases). The CDR3 runs to 16 residues. Germline V gene lookup returns CDR1 KGHSH and CDR2 LQKENI. The germline V and J ends were trimmed by 3 bases and 5 bases, with 19 bases remaining between them. CDR3 region: CASSPQGLTMGTEAFF. The CDR3 DNA reads TGTGCCAGCTCACCTCAGGGCCTCACAATGGGAACTGAAGCTTTCTTT. The full variable domain, completed using reference TRBV18 and TRBJ1-1, is NAGVMQNPRHLVRRRGQEARLRCSPMKGHSHVYWYRQLPEEGLKFMVYLQKENIIDESGMPKERFSAEFPKEGPSILRIQQVVRGDSAAYFCASSPQGLTMGTEAFFGQGTRLTVV.

This chain uses TRBV7-2 with TRBJ2-5; D might be TRBD2 (7 bases). The germline gives CDR1 SGHTA, CDR2 FQGNSA. The CDR3 spans 13 residues. The V end was cut by 2 bases, the J end by 7 bases, with 11 bases between. The CDR3 spells CASSLRGAATQYF. In nucleotides, the CDR3 is TGTGCCAGCAGCTTACGGGGGGCTGCGACCCAGTACTTC.

J is TRBJ1-1 and V is TRBV12-3 or TRBV12-4; D unclear. V lost 5 bases, J lost 1 base, and 8 bases lay in between. The CDR3 length is 13 residues. The CDR3 loop reads CASSPRANTEAFF. The CDR3, as DNA: TGTGCCAGCAGTCCCCGAGCGAACACTGAAGCTTTCTTT.

This clone was counted only a few times. The V call is TRBV7-2, the J call TRBJ2-6; D gene ambiguous. CDR1 and CDR2 (germline): SGHTA, FQGNSA. This CDR3 has 15 residues. The V end was cut by 4 bases, the J end by 4 bases, with 11 bases between. This CDR3 is CASSSRFFGANVLTF. CDR3 sequence (DNA): TGTGCCAGCAGCTCTCGGTTCTTCGGGGCCAACGTCCTGACTTTC.

The chain carries TRBV28 and TRBJ1-1; D not certain. The V and J ends lost 8 bases and 0 bases respectively, with 10 bases between them. CDR1 and CDR2 from the germline V gene are MDHEN and SYDVKM. The CDR3 loop spans 13 amino acids. CDR3 DNA: TGTGCCAGCTTGCCCGGGATGAACACTGAAGCTTTCTTT. Protein product: CASLPGMNTEAFF.

This chain uses TRBV27 with TRBJ1-1; D possibly corresponds to TRBD1 (5 bases). The CDR3 has 13 residues. Germline assignment: CDR1 MNHEY and CDR2 SMNVEV (reference sequence). V lost 4 bases, J lost 11 bases, and 17 bases lay in between. The CDR3 coding sequence is TGTGCCAGCAGTTCGACTTCAGGGTTAGTGGCTTTCTTT. It yields the protein CASSSTSGLVAFF.

V usage is TRBV7-9 and J usage is TRBJ2-2; D might be TRBD2 (6 bases). The CDR3 runs 15 residues. V was pared by 5 bases and J by 6 bases, with 16 bases between. Germline V gene lookup returns CDR1 SEHNR and CDR2 FQNEAQ (reference sequence). CDR3 loop: CASSTPTSRAGELFF. The CDR3 bases are TGTGCCAGCAGCACTCCGACTAGTCGGGCCGGGGAGCTGTTTTTT.

V is TRBV29-1 and J is TRBJ1-1; weak D call: TRBD1 (5 bases). The CDR3 covers 14 residues. The V end was cut by 4 bases, the J end by 7 bases, with 19 bases between. Germline-derived CDR1 and CDR2 are SQVTM and ANQGSEA. The CDR3 DNA is TGCAGCGTTGGTTGGGCAGGGCCCCAAAGTGAAGCTTTCTTT. Protein sequence: CSVGWAGPQSEAFF.

For the CDR3, the DNA is TGTGCCAGCAGCTTAGCGGACTTGGTTCAGTTCTTC. Translation gives CASSLADLVQFF. The chain has TRBV7-8 and TRBJ2-1; perhaps TRBD2 as D (5 bases). The germline V gene has CDR1 SGHVS and CDR2 FQNEAQ. This CDR3 region has 12 residues. V gave up 0 bases and J gave up 13 bases, with 10 bases separating them.

V and J are TRBV7-9 and TRBJ2-2; 14 bases agree with TRBD2. V dropped 3 bases and J dropped 7; count of bases not matched to a gene: 4. Germline-derived CDR1 and CDR2 are SEHNR and FQNEAQ (reference sequence). The CDR3 contains 16 residues. The CDR3 DNA sequence: TGTGCCAGCAGCTTTGGGACTAGCGGGAGTGGCGGGGAGCTGTTTTTT. Translating gives CASSFGTSGSGGELFF.

The V call is TRBV5-1, the J call TRBJ2-7, with 15 positions matching TRBD2. The V gene's germline CDR1 is SGHRS and CDR2 YFSETQ. Trimming at V came to 0 bases and at J to 0 bases, leaving 4 bases not matched to a gene. The CDR3 runs 18 residues. CDR3 sequence reads: CASSLGGLAGGSSYEQYF. The CDR3 nucleotides read TGCGCCAGCAGCTTGGGCGGACTAGCGGGAGGGAGCTCCTACGAGCAGTACTTC.

This chain links TRBV24-1 with TRBJ1-4; 10 bases match TRBD1. After removal of 4 bases from V and 4 bases from J, the junction contained 14 bases not matched to a gene. The germline V gene encodes CDR1 KGHDR and CDR2 SFDVKD. The CDR3 runs 19 residues. CDR3 protein: CATSDQTGGPGMGNEKLFF. The CDR3 DNA sequence: TGTGCCACCAGTGACCAGACAGGGGGCCCCGGAATGGGTAATGAAAAACTGTTTTTT.

The J gene is TRBJ1-5, the V gene TRBV5-6; D unclear. The CDR3 spans 14 residues. V lost 1 base, J lost 4 bases, and 9 bases lay in between. CDR1 and CDR2 (germline): SGHDT, YYEEEE. This chain's CDR3 is CASSLMRVNQPQHF. CDR3 nucleotide sequence: TGTGCCAGCAGCTTGATGAGGGTGAATCAGCCCCAGCATTTT.

Regarding this clone: One end of the junction is discordant with germline, which a read error may explain. The rearrangement uses TRBV12-3 or TRBV12-4 and TRBJ1-2, with TRBD1 identical over 7 bases. This CDR3 has 11 amino acids. In nucleotides, the CDR3 is TGTGCCAGCAGTTTAGGCCGGGGACAGCTCTTC. Its translation: CASSLGRGQLF.

This clone came up a few times. The chain employs TRBV5-1 and TRBJ1-4; 7 positions match TRBD1. CDR1 and CDR2 (germline): SGHRS, YFSETQ. The CDR3 is 17 residues long. V gave up 4 bases and J gave up 5 bases; unmatched junction bases: 14. The CDR3 DNA follows: TGCGCCAGCAGCAAAGATCCCGGGACAGCAAACAATGAAAAACTGTTTTTT. It codes for CASSKDPGTANNEKLFF.

This clone was picked up one time. The V and J genes are TRBV29-1 and TRBJ2-2; 10 bases agree with TRBD1. The length of the CDR3 is 17 residues. Trimming took 6 bases from V and 4 from J; bases not matched to a gene: 14. Germline CDR1 and CDR2: SQVTM and ANQGSEA. The CDR3 loop is CSVKGDRGIGSTGELFF. The CDR3 nucleotides read TGCAGCGTGAAAGGGGACAGGGGAATCGGGAGCACCGGGGAGCTGTTTTTT.

The chain joins TRBV29-1 to TRBJ2-3; 9 bases fit TRBD1. The V segment lost 0 bases and the J segment 3 bases; nucleotides outside the gene matches: 7. The CDR3 covers 16 residues. Germline CDR1 and CDR2: SQVTM and ANQGSEA. The CDR3 sequence is CSVEDQGQGTTDTQYF. The CDR3 region has the DNA TGCAGCGTTGAAGACCAAGGACAGGGGACAACAGATACGCAGTATTTT.

The rearrangement links TRBV30 to TRBJ1-4; tentative D call: TRBD1 (6 bases). In germline, CDR1 is GTSNPN, CDR2 SVGIG (reference sequence). Trimming pared 4 bases from V and 2 bases from J, leaving 8 bases between. The CDR3 sequence is 13 residues long. CDR3 loop: CAWKRGTNEKLFF. In DNA, the CDR3 is TGTGCCTGGAAAAGGGGGACTAATGAAAAACTGTTTTTT.

The rearrangement joins TRBV6-5 to TRBJ2-5, with a possible D match to TRBD2 (6 bases). Trimming pared 3 bases from V and 5 bases from J, leaving 10 bases between. The CDR3 has 13 amino acids. Germline V lookup: CDR1 MNHEY, CDR2 SVGAGI. Written as DNA, the CDR3 is TGTGCCAGCAGTTATCGGGAGCCGGAGACCCAGTACTTC. It specifies CASSYREPETQYF.

The rearrangement uses TRBV12-5 and TRBJ2-1, with TRBD1 matching over 7 bases. This CDR3 is 13 amino acids long. Trimming took 1 base from V and 10 from J; bases not matched to a gene: 4. CDR1 and CDR2 from the germline V gene are LGHNT and FRNRAP. Here the CDR3 DNA reads TGTGCTAGTGGTTTGGGACAGGGTTGGGAGCAGTTCTTC. This translates into CASGLGQGWEQFF.

The CDR3 region has the DNA TGTGCCAGTTTCCGCACTGAAGCTTTCTTT. This encodes CASFRTEAFF. This sequence joins TRBV19 and TRBJ1-1; D call uncertain. Germline values: CDR1 LNHDA, CDR2 SQIVND (reference sequence). This CDR3 region has 10 residues. The V end lost 8 bases, the J end lost 4 bases, and 5 bases lay between the germline ends. Full variable domain (remainder filled in from reference TRBV19 and TRBJ1-1): DGGITQSPKYLFRKEGQNVTLSCEQNLNHDAMYWYRQDPGQGLRLIYYSQIVNDFQKGDIAEGYSVSREKKESFPLTVTSAQKNPTAFYLCASFRTEAFFGQGTRLTVV.

The rearrangement joins TRBV27 to TRBJ1-1; 8 positions agree with TRBD1. With V trimmed by 1 base and J by 9 bases, 7 bases remained unmatched. Per the germline V gene, CDR1 is MNHEY and CDR2 is SMNVEV (reference sequence). The length of the CDR3 is 14 residues. In DNA form, the CDR3 reads TGTGCCAGCAGTTTATTCCGGACAGGGCCTAAAGCTTTCTTT. This translates into CASSLFRTGPKAFF.

The V gene is TRBV12-3 or TRBV12-4, the J gene TRBJ1-5; D call uncertain. The CDR3 is 13 residues long. Trimming took 5 bases from V and 5 from J, leaving 10 bases between them. Here the CDR3 DNA reads TGTGCCAGCAGTCCAGAGAGGGATCAGCCCCAGCATTTT. Translated, it gives CASSPERDQPQHF.

Here the CDR3 DNA reads TGTGCCAGCTCACCACCGGGGGGTTTCACAGATACGCAGTATTTT. Protein sequence: CASSPPGGFTDTQYF. The rearrangement joins TRBV18 to TRBJ2-3; D possibly corresponds to TRBD2 (6 bases). From germline, CDR1 is KGHSH and CDR2 LQKENI. V gave up 0 bases and J gave up 2 bases, with 9 bases separating them. This CDR3 has 15 amino acids.

CDR3 in DNA: TGTGCCAGCAGCTTGACGACAGGGTTGGGGGAAAAACTGTTTTTT. This gives the protein CASSLTTGLGEKLFF. The chain is built from TRBV7-9 and TRBJ1-4; 7 nucleotides match TRBD1. There are 15 residues in the CDR3. J gave up 8 bases and V 3 bases, and 9 bases lay outside the gene matches. In germline, CDR1 is SEHNR, CDR2 FQNEAQ (reference sequence).

V gene TRBV9 combines with J gene TRBJ2-5, with D possibly being TRBD1 (6 bases). Trimming pared 4 bases from V and 0 bases from J, leaving 10 bases between. Germline CDR1 reads SGDLS; CDR2 reads YYNGEE. The CDR3 has 14 amino acids. DNA of the CDR3: TGTGCCAGCAGCTTTGGACAGAACCAAGAGACCCAGTACTTC. Translating it yields CASSFGQNQETQYF.

The gene calls are TRBV19 and TRBJ1-1; 10 bases map to TRBD1. Trimming cost V 7 bases and J 1 base; bases outside gene matches: 6. This CDR3 region has 15 residues. The germline V gene encodes CDR1 LNHDA and CDR2 SQIVND (reference sequence). The CDR3 sequence is CASTPRDRGNTEAFF. As DNA, the CDR3 is TGTGCCAGTACCCCGAGGGACAGGGGGAACACTGAAGCTTTCTTT.

The DNA for the CDR3 is TGTGCCAGCAGTTTCCTCGACAGGGCCGTCTCTGGAAACACCATATATTTT. Its protein is CASSFLDRAVSGNTIYF. The J gene is TRBJ1-3, the V gene TRBV28; 7 positions agree with TRBD1. V lost 3 bases and J lost 0; bases outside the gene matches: 8. Germline V gene lookup returns CDR1 MDHEN and CDR2 SYDVKM. There are 17 residues in the CDR3. The whole variable domain, filled in from reference TRBV28 and TRBJ1-3, reads DVKVTQSSRYLVKRTGEKVFLECVQDMDHENMFWYRQDPGLGLRLIYFSYDVKMKEKGDIPEGYSVSREKKERFSLILESASTNQTSMYLCASSFLDRAVSGNTIYFGEGSWLTVV.

A single count supports this clone. The chain joins TRBV24-1 to TRBJ2-7; 9 nucleotides match TRBD1. CDR3 length: 14 residues. V was pared by 10 bases and J by 1 base, with 7 bases of the junction left unmatched. Looked up from germline, CDR1 is KGHDR and CDR2 is SFDVKD. The CDR3 DNA sequence: TGTGCCACTGTTCTGGGACAGGGATCCTACGAGCAGTACTTC. Encoded protein: CATVLGQGSYEQYF.